A single sample gave rise to the 14 T cell receptor beta chains below, sequenced in a study of high-grade serous ovarian cancer treatment subgroups. Method: immunoSEQ multiplex PCR; TCRdb's copy keeps in-frame clones and lacks some. The table includes around 9,300 clones, 76% detected once. Tumor samples were obtained before definitive surgery or chemotherapy. What was sequenced was tumor tissue. These receptors came from a human donor with high-grade serous ovarian cancer.

V and J are TRBV2 and TRBJ1-2; maybe TRBD1 (5 bases). Germline V lookup: CDR1 SNHLY, CDR2 FYNNEI. The CDR3 runs 15 residues. The V and J ends lost 2 bases and 7 bases respectively, with 17 bases between them. The CDR3 coding sequence is TGTGCCAGCAGTGAAATTTGGGGGATCGGCGTTGGCTACACCTTC. This encodes CASSEIWGIGVGYTF.

The chain joins TRBV7-6 to TRBJ1-5, with 7 bases that match TRBD1. This CDR3 has 17 residues. With 0 bases clipped from V and 3 bases from J, the junction kept 8 bases outside the gene matches. CDR1 is SGHVS and CDR2 is FNYEAQ in the germline V gene. In DNA, the CDR3 is TGTGCCAGCAGCTTAGCGCCAGGGGGTTGGGACAATCAGCCCCAGCATTTT. Encoded protein: CASSLAPGGWDNQPQHF. The full variable domain, rest sourced from reference TRBV7-6 and TRBJ1-5, is GAGVSQSPRYKVTKRGQDVALRCDPISGHVSLYWYRQALGQGPEFLTYFNYEAQQDKSGLPNDRFSAERPEGSISTLTIQRTEQRDSAMYRCASSLAPGGWDNQPQHFGDGTRLSIL.

A few counts support this clone. The chain joins TRBV19 to TRBJ2-6; D not certain. V was trimmed by 5 bases and J by 4 bases, leaving 6 bases between them. Germline CDR1 LNHDA, CDR2 SQIVND (reference sequence). The CDR3 runs to 13 residues. CDR3 in DNA: TGTGCCAGTAGTCTGTCGGGGGCCAACGTCCTGACTTTC. Its protein product is CASSLSGANVLTF.

The V gene is TRBV14, the J gene TRBJ1-2; D gene ambiguous. CDR3 length: 13 residues. With 5 bases removed from V and 2 bases from J, the gap between germline ends came to 9 bases. Looked up from germline, CDR1 is SGHDN and CDR2 is FVKESK. CDR3 sequence reads: CASSSQRNYGYTF. The CDR3 region has the DNA TGTGCCAGCAGCAGTCAGCGAAACTATGGCTACACCTTC.

The chain employs TRBV7-8 and TRBJ1-5; possibly TRBD1 for D (5 bases). The CDR3 extends over 16 amino acids. Per germline, CDR1 SGHVS and CDR2 FQNEAQ. V gave up 1 base and J gave up 5 bases, with 15 bases separating them. The CDR3 sequence is CASSLVGPGTDQPQHF. CDR3 sequence (DNA): TGTGCCAGCAGCTTAGTGGGGCCAGGGACGGATCAGCCCCAGCATTTT.

This clone has only a few counts. The V and J genes are TRBV19 and TRBJ1-5; perhaps TRBD1 as D (6 bases). Trimming stripped 5 bases from V and 7 bases from J, with 15 bases between. Per germline, CDR1 LNHDA and CDR2 SQIVND (reference sequence). CDR3 length: 14 residues. CDR3 nucleotides: TGTGCCAGTAGTTGGCCAGGGGATGTCCAGCCCCAGCATTTT. Translation gives CASSWPGDVQPQHF.

This clone was observed a handful of times. The rearrangement uses TRBV19 and TRBJ1-1, with a possible D match to TRBD1 (5 bases). V lost 6 bases and J 1 base, leaving 15 bases between the germline ends. This CDR3 comprises 15 residues. CDR1 and CDR2 (germline): LNHDA, SQIVND (reference sequence). The CDR3 DNA sequence: TGTGCCAGTAGCCCTCGAAGGGGTGGGAACACTGAAGCTTTCTTT. It is translated as CASSPRRGGNTEAFF.

The V call is TRBV6-1, the J call TRBJ1-4; 11 nucleotides align to TRBD1. The germline V gene has CDR1 MNHNS and CDR2 SASEGT. The CDR3 is 14 residues long. Trimming cost V 4 bases and J 9 bases; bases outside gene matches: 4. CDR3 sequence: CASSGPDRGQKLFF. CDR3 sequence (DNA): TGTGCCAGCAGTGGCCCGGACAGGGGGCAAAAACTGTTTTTT.

The CDR3 spells CASRRLALQREQYF. The DNA of the CDR3 is TGTGCCAGCAGGAGACTAGCTCTTCAACGCGAGCAGTACTTC. V gene TRBV6-1 combines with J gene TRBJ2-7; 7 bases are a match to TRBD2. The CDR3 runs 14 residues. Trimming removed 6 bases from V and 6 bases from J; junction bases left unmatched: 11. Per germline, CDR1 MNHNS and CDR2 SASEGT.

The chain uses TRBV12-5 and TRBJ2-7; D is ambiguous. The germline V gene has CDR1 LGHNT and CDR2 FRNRAP. V was clipped by 2 bases and J by 0 bases, with 5 bases between them. This CDR3 contains 13 residues. The DNA of the CDR3 is TGTGCTAGTGGTTTGACCAACTCCTACGAGCAGTACTTC. Amino acids: CASGLTNSYEQYF.

The DNA of the CDR3 is TGCGCCAGCAGCCAAGACTCCCAATCAGCTTATGGCTACACCTTC. Translated: CASSQDSQSAYGYTF. V usage is TRBV4-3 and J usage is TRBJ1-2; no clear D gene. CDR1 is LGHNA and CDR2 is YSLEER in the germline V gene. The V end was cut by 0 bases, the J end by 5 bases, with 13 bases between. This CDR3 spans 15 amino acids.

This clone occurred once. V and J are TRBV29-1 and TRBJ2-7, with TRBD1 identical over 12 bases. This CDR3 region has 14 residues. Germline CDR1 and CDR2: SQVTM and ANQGSEA. V lost 0 bases to trimming and J lost 6 bases; unmatched junction nucleotides: 3. The CDR3, as DNA: TGCAGCGTTGAAGACCTGGGACAGGGGGCCGAGCAGTACTTC. This translates into CSVEDLGQGAEQYF.

This rearrangement joins TRBV4-1 to TRBJ1-1; tentatively, D is TRBD1 (5 bases). CDR3 length: 14 amino acids. V dropped 1 base and J dropped 6 bases, with 12 bases sitting between them. Germline values: CDR1 MGHRA, CDR2 YSYEKL. The CDR3 DNA follows: TGCGCCAGCAGCCAAGGTAAACAGGTCCCTGAAGCTTTCTTT. It yields the protein CASSQGKQVPEAFF.

This clone was observed a single time. The rearrangement joins TRBV20-1 to TRBJ2-1; tentative D call: TRBD2 (6 bases). CDR1 and CDR2 (germline): DFQATT, SNEGSKA (reference sequence). The CDR3 totals 11 residues. V lost 4 bases, J lost 9 bases, and 10 bases lay in between. In DNA form, the CDR3 reads TGCAGTGCTACTAGCGTATTTGAGCAGTTCTTC. This sequence encodes CSATSVFEQFF.